The 14 T cell receptor beta chains below were found in one sample sequenced in a study of blood T cell repertoires in COVID-19 (dated by TCRdb to the early 2020s). Library preparation was by the immunoSEQ multiplex PCR assay. This is the immuneACCESS table as TCRdb keeps it, with only in-frame sequences that have V and J called. A part of the clones is gone; compared with another copy, unresolved V genes explain less than half, and the rest is unexplained. This sample lists 490,000 or so clones; around 89% were detected once. The top ten constitute about 2% of the sample. Sequenced input: PBMCs or T cells enriched from blood (not recorded which). The source is a woman aged 40 to 55 who had recovered from COVID-19.

The J gene is TRBJ1-6, the V gene TRBV24-1; D gene ambiguous. The CDR3 loop spans 14 amino acids. Trimming pared 2 bases from V and 4 bases from J, leaving 5 bases between. The germline CDR1 and CDR2 sequences are KGHDR and SFDVKD. The DNA of the CDR3 is TGTGCCACCAGTGATTCGGGGTATAATTCACCCCTCCACTTT. It specifies CATSDSGYNSPLHF.

This chain uses TRBV4-1 with TRBJ1-3; D is unclear. The germline V and J ends were trimmed by 0 bases and 2 bases, with 8 bases remaining between them. Per germline, CDR1 MGHRA and CDR2 YSYEKL. This CDR3 contains 15 residues. The CDR3: CASSQEWAPGNTIYF. The CDR3 DNA sequence: TGCGCCAGCAGCCAAGAGTGGGCTCCTGGAAACACCATATATTTT.

This sequence joins TRBV19 and TRBJ1-1; 9 bases fit TRBD1. The V gene's germline CDR1 is LNHDA and CDR2 SQIVND (reference sequence). With 3 bases clipped from V and 5 bases from J, the junction kept 13 bases outside the gene matches. CDR3 length: 17 amino acids. CDR3 residues: CASSIGTGRVVGTEAFF. In DNA form, the CDR3 reads TGTGCCAGTAGTATTGGGACAGGGCGGGTTGTGGGAACTGAAGCTTTCTTT.

The chain is built from TRBV10-2 and TRBJ2-3, with 9 bases aligning to TRBD1. After removal of 0 bases from V and 3 bases from J, the junction contained 13 bases not matched to a gene. Per the germline V gene, CDR1 is WSHSY and CDR2 is SAAADI. This CDR3 region has 19 residues. As DNA, the CDR3 is TGCGCCAGCAGTGAGTCGAAGGGGACAGGGTTCGGAAGGACAGATACGCAGTATTTT. Its translation is CASSESKGTGFGRTDTQYF.

This clone appeared a single time. The rearrangement joins TRBV7-6 to TRBJ2-3, with D possibly matching TRBD1 (6 bases). Trimming left V 1 base short and J 3 bases short, with 8 bases between. Germline V lookup: CDR1 SGHVS, CDR2 FNYEAQ. The CDR3 covers 14 residues. DNA of the CDR3: TGTGCCAGCAGCTTAGACAGGGTGACAGATACGCAGTATTTT. It codes for CASSLDRVTDTQYF. Full variable domain (missing parts from reference TRBV7-6 and TRBJ2-3): GAGVSQSPRYKVTKRGQDVALRCDPISGHVSLYWYRQALGQGPEFLTYFNYEAQQDKSGLPNDRFSAERPEGSISTLTIQRTEQRDSAMYRCASSLDRVTDTQYFGPGTRLTVL.

The chain is built from TRBV13 and TRBJ2-3; the match to TRBD1 covers 7 bases. In germline, CDR1 is PRHDT, CDR2 FYEKMQ (reference sequence). CDR3 size: 17 residues. J gave up 0 bases and V 0 bases, and 6 bases lay outside the gene matches. For the CDR3, the DNA is TGTGCCAGCAGCTTAGGAGGAGACAGGGACAGCACAGATACGCAGTATTTT. This encodes CASSLGGDRDSTDTQYF.

With regard to this clone: Its ends do not fully match the called genes, so a read error is possible. The gene calls are TRBV29-1 and TRBJ2-2; 8 positions agree with TRBD2. CDR1 is SQVTM and CDR2 is ANQGSEA in the germline V gene. This CDR3 has 12 residues. The CDR3 nucleotides are TGTTTAGCGGGGTCGAGTGCCGGGGAGCTGTTTTTT. Amino acids: CLAGSSAGELFF.

CDR3: CASSPGGLAGLYEQYF. The CDR3 DNA is TGTGCCAGCAGTCCGGGGGGACTAGCGGGCCTCTACGAGCAGTACTTC. The genes are TRBV6-2 or TRBV6-3 and TRBJ2-7; TRBD2 matches at 12 bases. The CDR3 runs to 16 residues. CDR1 and CDR2 from the germline V gene are MNHEY and SVGEGT. J was trimmed by 3 bases and V by 5 bases; bases with no gene match: 8.

This chain uses TRBV3-1 (or the pseudogene TRBV3-2) with TRBJ1-6; 10 nucleotides line up with TRBD1. The CDR3 is 15 amino acids. Trimming removed 4 bases from V and 12 bases from J; junction bases left unmatched: 9. The germline V gene has CDR1 LGHDT and CDR2 YNNKEL (reference sequence). The DNA for the CDR3 is TGTGCCAGCAGCCCACGTCCCGGGACAGGGGAACCCCTCCACTTT. This sequence encodes CASSPRPGTGEPLHF.

The rearrangement joins TRBV24-1 to TRBJ1-2; 7 bases fit TRBD1. CDR1 and CDR2 from the germline V gene are KGHDR and SFDVKD. Unmatched junction bases numbered 2, after V lost 2 bases and J lost 6 bases. The CDR3 length is 13 residues. The CDR3 coding sequence is TGTGCCACCAGTGATTATACAGGGGATGGCTACACCTTC. It yields the protein CATSDYTGDGYTF.

CDR3 loop: CATSDTGTTRTGELFF. CDR3 coding DNA: TGTGCCACCAGTGACACCGGGACTACGCGGACCGGGGAGCTGTTTTTT. The chain uses TRBV24-1 and TRBJ2-2; 7 bases agree with TRBD2. Germline CDR1 and CDR2: KGHDR and SFDVKD. The length of the CDR3 is 16 residues. V lost 4 bases to trimming and J lost 5 bases; unmatched junction nucleotides: 9.

The rearrangement uses TRBV19 and TRBJ1-1, with a possible D match to TRBD1 (5 bases). The CDR3 sequence is 15 residues long. Germline V gives CDR1 LNHDA, CDR2 SQIVND (reference sequence). Trimming stripped 0 bases from V and 5 bases from J, with 13 bases between. The chain's CDR3 is CASSIDLQDVTEAFF. The CDR3 bases are TGTGCCAGTAGTATAGATCTACAGGACGTGACTGAAGCTTTCTTT. Supplemented by reference TRBV19 and TRBJ1-1, the full variable domain reads DGGITQSPKYLFRKEGQNVTLSCEQNLNHDAMYWYRQDPGQGLRLIYYSQIVNDFQKGDIAEGYSVSREKKESFPLTVTSAQKNPTAFYLCASSIDLQDVTEAFFGQGTRLTVV.

This clone was observed once. The chain carries TRBV3-1 (or the pseudogene TRBV3-2) and TRBJ2-7; TRBD2 matches 9 bases. This CDR3 is 17 amino acids long. Germline trimming cut 3 bases from V and 5 bases from J; bases unmatched to any gene: 14. The germline V gene encodes CDR1 LGHDT and CDR2 YNNKEL (reference sequence). CDR3 loop: CASSQGRGVAGAHEQYF. Here the CDR3 DNA reads TGTGCCAGCAGCCAGGGTCGTGGGGTAGCGGGAGCCCACGAGCAGTACTTC.

About this clone itself: The sample carries other DNA sequences with the same CDR3. V usage is TRBV7-9 and J usage is TRBJ1-4; 8 bases are a match to TRBD1. J was trimmed by 8 bases and V by 1 base; bases with no gene match: 0. CDR1 is SEHNR, CDR2 FQNEAQ, per germline (reference sequence). The CDR3 has 13 amino acids. The CDR3 DNA reads as TGTGCCAGCAGCTTAGGGACAGGGGAAAAACTGTTTTTT. Amino acid sequence: CASSLGTGEKLFF.